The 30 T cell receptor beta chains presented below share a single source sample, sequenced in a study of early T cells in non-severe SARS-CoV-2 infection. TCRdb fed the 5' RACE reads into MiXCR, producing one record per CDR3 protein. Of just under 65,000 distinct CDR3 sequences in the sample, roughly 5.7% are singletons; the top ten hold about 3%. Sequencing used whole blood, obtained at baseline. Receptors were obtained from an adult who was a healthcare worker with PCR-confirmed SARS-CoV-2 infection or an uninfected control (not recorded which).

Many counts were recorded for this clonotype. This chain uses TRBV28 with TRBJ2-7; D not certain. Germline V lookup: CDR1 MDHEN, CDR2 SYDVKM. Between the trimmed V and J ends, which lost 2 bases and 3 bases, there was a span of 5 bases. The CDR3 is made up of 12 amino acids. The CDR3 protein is CASSLGGYEQYF. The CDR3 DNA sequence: TGTGCCAGCAGTTTAGGCGGCTACGAGCAGTACTTC.

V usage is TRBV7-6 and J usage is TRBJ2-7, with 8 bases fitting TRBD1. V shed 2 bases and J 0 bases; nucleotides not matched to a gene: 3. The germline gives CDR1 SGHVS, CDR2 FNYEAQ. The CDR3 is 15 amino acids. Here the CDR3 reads CASSLRQGSSYEQYF. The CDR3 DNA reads TGTGCCAGCAGCTTAAGACAGGGGAGCTCCTACGAGCAGTACTTC. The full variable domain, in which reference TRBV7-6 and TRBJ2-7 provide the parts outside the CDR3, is GAGVSQSPRYKVTKRGQDVALRCDPISGHVSLYWYRQALGQGPEFLTYFNYEAQQDKSGLPNDRFSAERPEGSISTLTIQRTEQRDSAMYRCASSLRQGSSYEQYFGPGTRLTVT.

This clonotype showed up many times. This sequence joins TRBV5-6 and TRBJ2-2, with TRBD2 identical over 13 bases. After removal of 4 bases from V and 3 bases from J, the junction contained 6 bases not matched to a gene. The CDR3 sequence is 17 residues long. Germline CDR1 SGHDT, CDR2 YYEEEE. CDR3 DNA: TGTGCCAGCAGCGAGGGACTAGCGGGACCTGACACCGGGGAGCTGTTTTTT. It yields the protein CASSEGLAGPDTGELFF.

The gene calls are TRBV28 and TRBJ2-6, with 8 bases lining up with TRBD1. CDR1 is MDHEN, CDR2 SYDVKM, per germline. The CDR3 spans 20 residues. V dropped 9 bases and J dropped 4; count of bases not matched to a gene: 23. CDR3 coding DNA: TGTGCCAGTTACAGGGGGGAATGGACTTTCAAAAAAACCGGGGCCAACGTCCTGACTTTC. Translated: CASYRGEWTFKKTGANVLTF.

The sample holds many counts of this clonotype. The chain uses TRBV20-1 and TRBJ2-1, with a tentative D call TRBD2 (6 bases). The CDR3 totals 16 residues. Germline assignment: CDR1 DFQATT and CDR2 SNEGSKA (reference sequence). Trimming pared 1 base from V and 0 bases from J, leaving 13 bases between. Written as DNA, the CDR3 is TGCAGTGCTAGAGTAAGCAGCGGGCGCTCCTACAATGAGCAGTTCTTC. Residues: CSARVSSGRSYNEQFF.

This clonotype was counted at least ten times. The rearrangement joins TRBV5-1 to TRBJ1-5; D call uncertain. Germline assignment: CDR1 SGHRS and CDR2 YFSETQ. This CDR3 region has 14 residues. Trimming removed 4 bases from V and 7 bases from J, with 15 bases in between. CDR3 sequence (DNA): TGCGCCAGCAGCCCCCGGGAGGGAGGCCAGCCCCAGCATTTT. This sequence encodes CASSPREGGQPQHF.

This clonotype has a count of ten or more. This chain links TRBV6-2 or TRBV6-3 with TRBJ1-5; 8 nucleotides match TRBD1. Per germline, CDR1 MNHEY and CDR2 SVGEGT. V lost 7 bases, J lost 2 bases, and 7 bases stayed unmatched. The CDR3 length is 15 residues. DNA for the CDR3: TGTGCCAGCACAAAGCAGGGGGCCCGCAATCAGCCCCAGCATTTT. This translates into CASTKQGARNQPQHF.

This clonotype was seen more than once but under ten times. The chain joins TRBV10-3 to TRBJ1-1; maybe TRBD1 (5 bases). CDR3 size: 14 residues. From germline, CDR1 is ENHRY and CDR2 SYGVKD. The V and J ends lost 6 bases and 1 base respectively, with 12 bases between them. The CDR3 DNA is TGTGCCATCAGGCTGCTAGACAGGAACACTGAAGCTTTCTTT. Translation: CAIRLLDRNTEAFF.

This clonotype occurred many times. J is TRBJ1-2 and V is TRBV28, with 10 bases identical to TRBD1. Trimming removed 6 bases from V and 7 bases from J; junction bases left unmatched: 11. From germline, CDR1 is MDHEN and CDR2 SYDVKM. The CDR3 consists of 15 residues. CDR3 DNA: TGTGCCAGCAGGGGACAGGGGATGGAGAGTCGTGGCTACACCTTC. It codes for CASRGQGMESRGYTF.

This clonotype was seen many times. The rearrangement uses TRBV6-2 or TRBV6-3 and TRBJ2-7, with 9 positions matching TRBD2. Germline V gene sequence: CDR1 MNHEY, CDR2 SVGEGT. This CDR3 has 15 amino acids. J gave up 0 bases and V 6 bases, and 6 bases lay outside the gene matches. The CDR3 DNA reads TGTGCCAGCAGCCTATCACTAGCGGGCTCCTACGAGCAGTACTTC. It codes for CASSLSLAGSYEQYF.

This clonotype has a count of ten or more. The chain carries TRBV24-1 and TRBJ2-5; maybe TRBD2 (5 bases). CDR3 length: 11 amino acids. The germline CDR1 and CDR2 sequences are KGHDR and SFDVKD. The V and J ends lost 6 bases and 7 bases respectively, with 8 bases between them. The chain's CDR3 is CATSSAGTQYF. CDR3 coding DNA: TGTGCCACCAGTTCCGCGGGGACCCAGTACTTC.

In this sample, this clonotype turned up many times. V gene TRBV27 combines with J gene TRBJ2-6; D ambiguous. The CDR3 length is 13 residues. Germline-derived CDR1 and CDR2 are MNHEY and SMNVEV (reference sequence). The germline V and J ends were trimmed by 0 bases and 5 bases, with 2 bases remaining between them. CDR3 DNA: TGTGCCAGCAGTTTATCCTGGGCCAACGTCCTGACTTTC. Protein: CASSLSWANVLTF.

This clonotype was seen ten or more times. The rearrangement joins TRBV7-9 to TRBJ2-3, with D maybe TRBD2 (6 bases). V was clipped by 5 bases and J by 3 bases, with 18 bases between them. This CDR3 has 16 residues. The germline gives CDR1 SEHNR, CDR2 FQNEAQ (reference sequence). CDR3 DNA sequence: TGTGCCAGCAGCCGACGAAGCGGGTCCGATACAGATACGCAGTATTTT. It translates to CASSRRSGSDTDTQYF.

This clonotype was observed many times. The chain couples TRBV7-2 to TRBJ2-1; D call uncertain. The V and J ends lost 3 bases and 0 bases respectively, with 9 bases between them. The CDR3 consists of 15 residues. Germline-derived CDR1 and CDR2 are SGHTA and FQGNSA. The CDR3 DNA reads TGTGCCAGCAGCTTGTGGCATAGCTCCTACAATGAGCAGTTCTTC. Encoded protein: CASSLWHSSYNEQFF.

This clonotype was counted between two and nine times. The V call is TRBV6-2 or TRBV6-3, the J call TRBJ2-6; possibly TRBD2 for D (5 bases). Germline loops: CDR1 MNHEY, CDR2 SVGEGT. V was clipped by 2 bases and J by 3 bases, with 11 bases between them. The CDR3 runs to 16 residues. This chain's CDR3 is CASSYDYPSGANVLTF. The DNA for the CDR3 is TGTGCCAGCAGTTACGACTATCCAAGTGGGGCCAACGTCCTGACTTTC.

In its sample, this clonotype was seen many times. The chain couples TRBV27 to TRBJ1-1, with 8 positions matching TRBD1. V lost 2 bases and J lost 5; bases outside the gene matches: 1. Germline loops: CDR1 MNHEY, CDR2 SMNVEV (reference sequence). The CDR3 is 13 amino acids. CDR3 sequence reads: CASSLTGGTEAFF. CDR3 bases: TGTGCCAGCAGTTTAACAGGGGGTACTGAAGCTTTCTTT.

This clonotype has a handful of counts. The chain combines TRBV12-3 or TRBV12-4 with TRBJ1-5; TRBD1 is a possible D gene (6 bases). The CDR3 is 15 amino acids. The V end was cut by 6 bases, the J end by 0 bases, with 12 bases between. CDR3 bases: TGTGCCAGCAGCGGGGGCTCCCATAGCAATCAGCCCCAGCATTTT. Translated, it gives CASSGGSHSNQPQHF.

CDR3 residues: CASSPVRESDTQYF. CDR3 sequence (DNA): TGTGCCAGCTCACCGGTCAGGGAATCGGATACGCAGTATTTT. The rearrangement joins TRBV18 to TRBJ2-3; D possibly corresponds to TRBD1 (5 bases). The CDR3 is made up of 14 amino acids. Germline CDR1 reads KGHSH; CDR2 reads LQKENI. Trimming cost V 3 bases and J 6 bases, with 13 bases left between them.

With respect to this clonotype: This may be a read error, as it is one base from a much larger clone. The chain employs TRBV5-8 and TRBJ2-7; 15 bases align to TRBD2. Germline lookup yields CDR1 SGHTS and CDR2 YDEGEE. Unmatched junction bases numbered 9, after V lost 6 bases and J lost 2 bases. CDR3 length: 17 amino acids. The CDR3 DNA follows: TGTGCCAGCATCGCAAAAGGACTAGCGGGAGGGCCCTACGAGCAGTACTTC. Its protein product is CASIAKGLAGGPYEQYF.

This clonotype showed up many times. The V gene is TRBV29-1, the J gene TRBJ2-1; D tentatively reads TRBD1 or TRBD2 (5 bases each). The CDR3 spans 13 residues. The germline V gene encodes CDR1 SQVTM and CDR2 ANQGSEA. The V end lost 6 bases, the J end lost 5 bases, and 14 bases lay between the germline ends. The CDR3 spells CSVRDVAHNEQFF. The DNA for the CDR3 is TGCAGCGTCCGGGACGTAGCCCACAATGAGCAGTTCTTC.

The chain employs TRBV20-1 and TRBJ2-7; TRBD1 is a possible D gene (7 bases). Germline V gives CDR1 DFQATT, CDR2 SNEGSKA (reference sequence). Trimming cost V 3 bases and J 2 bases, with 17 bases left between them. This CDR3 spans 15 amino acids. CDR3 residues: CSASMGAGTAYEQYF. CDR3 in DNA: TGCAGTGCTAGCATGGGGGCGGGGACAGCCTACGAGCAGTACTTC.

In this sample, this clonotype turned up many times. CDR3 sequence: CASSQGQQARDTQYF. Written as DNA, the CDR3 is TGTGCCAGCAGCCAAGGCCAGCAGGCCCGAGATACGCAGTATTTT. The chain carries TRBV3-1 and TRBJ2-3, with D hard to call. V lost 1 base, J lost 5 bases, and 13 bases lay in between. Germline V gives CDR1 LGHDT, CDR2 YNNKEL (reference sequence). This CDR3 has 15 residues.

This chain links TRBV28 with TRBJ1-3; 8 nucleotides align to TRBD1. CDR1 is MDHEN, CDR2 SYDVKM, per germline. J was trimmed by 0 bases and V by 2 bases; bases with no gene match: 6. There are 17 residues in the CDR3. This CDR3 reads CASSLGTGSLSGNTIYF. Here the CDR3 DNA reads TGTGCCAGCAGTTTAGGGACAGGATCCCTCTCTGGAAACACCATATATTTT.

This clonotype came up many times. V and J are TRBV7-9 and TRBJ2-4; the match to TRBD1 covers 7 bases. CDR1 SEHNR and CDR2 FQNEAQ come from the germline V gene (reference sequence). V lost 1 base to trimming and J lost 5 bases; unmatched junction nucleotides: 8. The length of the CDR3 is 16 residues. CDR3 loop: CASSLVFDRAQNIQYF. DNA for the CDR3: TGTGCCAGCAGCTTAGTTTTCGACAGGGCGCAAAACATTCAGTACTTC.

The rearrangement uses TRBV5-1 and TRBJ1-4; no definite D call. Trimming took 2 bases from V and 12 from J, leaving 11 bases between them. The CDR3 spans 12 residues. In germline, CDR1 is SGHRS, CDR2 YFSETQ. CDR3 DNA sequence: TGCGCCAGCAGCTTAGTGGTTGGAGAACTGTTTTTT. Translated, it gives CASSLVVGELFF.

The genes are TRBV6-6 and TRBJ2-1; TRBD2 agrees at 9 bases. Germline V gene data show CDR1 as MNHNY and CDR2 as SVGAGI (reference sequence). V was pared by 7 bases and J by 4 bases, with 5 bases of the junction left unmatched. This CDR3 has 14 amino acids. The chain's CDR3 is CASTGLAGYNEQFF. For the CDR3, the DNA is TGTGCCAGCACGGGCCTAGCGGGGTACAATGAGCAGTTCTTC.

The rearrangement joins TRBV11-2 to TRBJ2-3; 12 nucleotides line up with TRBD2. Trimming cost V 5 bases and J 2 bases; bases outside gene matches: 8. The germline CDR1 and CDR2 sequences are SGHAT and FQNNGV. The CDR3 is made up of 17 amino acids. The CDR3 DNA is TGTGCCAGCAGCCCTTTTCCTAGCGGGAGGGACACAGATACGCAGTATTTT. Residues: CASSPFPSGRDTDTQYF.

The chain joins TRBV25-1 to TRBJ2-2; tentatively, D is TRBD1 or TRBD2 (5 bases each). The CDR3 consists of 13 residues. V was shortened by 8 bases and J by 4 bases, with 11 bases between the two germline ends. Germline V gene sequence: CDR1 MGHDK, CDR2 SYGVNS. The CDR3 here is CASGAEGTGELFF. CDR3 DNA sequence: TGTGCCAGCGGGGCAGAGGGCACCGGGGAGCTGTTTTTT.

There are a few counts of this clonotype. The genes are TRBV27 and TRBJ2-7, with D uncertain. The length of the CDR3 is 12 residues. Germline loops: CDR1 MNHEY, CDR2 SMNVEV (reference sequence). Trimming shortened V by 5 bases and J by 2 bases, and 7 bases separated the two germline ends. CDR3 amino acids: CASSHSPYEQYF. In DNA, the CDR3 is TGTGCCAGCAGTCACAGTCCCTACGAGCAGTACTTC.

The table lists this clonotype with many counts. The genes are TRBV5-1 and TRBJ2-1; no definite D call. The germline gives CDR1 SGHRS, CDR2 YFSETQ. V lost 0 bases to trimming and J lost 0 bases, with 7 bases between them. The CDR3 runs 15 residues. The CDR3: CASSLEQSSYNEQFF. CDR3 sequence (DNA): TGCGCCAGCAGCTTGGAACAGAGCTCCTACAATGAGCAGTTCTTC.